The rows below give T cell receptor beta chains drawn from one sample of a study of blood T cell repertoires in COVID-19. Sequenced by immunoSEQ multiplex PCR; TCRdb stores in-frame clones only, minus some. The data contain 200,000 to 300,000 clones, about 91% of them seen just once; the ten biggest clones take up about 2.5%. Material for sequencing was peripheral blood. Every receptor here comes from a person aged 18 to 29 with COVID-19, enrolled during active disease. CDR3s include the opening cysteine and the closing phenylalanine or tryptophan. A D gene is named only where the DNA matches it firmly. Rows give clone size only sometimes, using once, few, many, or a class for an expanded clone.

>TRBV12-5|TRBD2|NA|TRBJ2-1
CASGLLTSMYEQFF
TGTGCTAGTGGTTTGTTGACTAGCATGTATGAGCAGTTCTTC
>TRBV30|TRBD1|NA|TRBJ1-1
CALGPTGGPEAFF
TGTGCCCTAGGGCCTACAGGGGGCCCTGAAGCTTTCTTT
>TRBV29-1|NA|once|TRBJ1-1
CSVVRPDSEAFF
TGCAGCGTTGTCCGTCCGGACAGTGAAGCTTTCTTT
>TRBV7-2|NA|NA|TRBJ1-2
CASSLTSYGYTF
TGTGCCAGCAGCCTCACAAGCTATGGCTACACCTTC
>TRBV4-2|TRBD2|NA|TRBJ2-1
CASSQEIAGGHEQFF
TGTGCCAGCAGCCAAGAGATAGCGGGAGGGCATGAGCAGTTCTTC
>TRBV7-2|TRBD1|NA|TRBJ1-2
CASSPVLGQNYGYTF
TGTGCCAGCAGCCCAGTTCTGGGACAGAACTATGGCTACACCTTC
>TRBV3-1/TRBV3-2|NA|NA|TRBJ1-2
CASSQEVRGRSDYGYTF
TGTGCCAGCAGCCAAGAAGTCAGGGGAAGGTCTGACTATGGCTACACCTTC
>TRBV5-1|TRBD2|NA|TRBJ2-1
CASTEREGMNEQFF
TGCGCCAGTACGGAGCGGGAGGGGATGAATGAGCAGTTCTTC
>TRBV6-5|TRBD2|NA|TRBJ2-7
CASSPGGSNEQYF
TGTGCCAGCTCACCGGGAGGCTCCAACGAGCAGTACTTC
>TRBV5-1|TRBD2|few|TRBJ2-7
CASQRLAGLSYEQYF
TGCGCCAGCCAACGACTAGCGGGCCTCTCCTACGAGCAGTACTTC
>TRBV4-1|NA|NA|TRBJ2-7
CASSQGALLSSYEQYF
TGCGCCAGCAGCCAGGGCGCCCTCTTATCTTCCTACGAGCAGTACTTC
>TRBV9|TRBD1|NA|TRBJ2-5
CASSETGGRETQYF
TGTGCCAGCAGCGAGACAGGGGGCCGGGAGACCCAGTACTTC
>TRBV5-1|TRBD1|NA|TRBJ2-5
CASSLLGGEETQYF
TGCGCCAGCAGCTTGTTAGGGGGCGAAGAGACCCAGTACTTC
>TRBV24-1|NA|NA|TRBJ2-3
CATSPGLMQYF
TGTGCCACCAGCCCGGGACTGATGCAGTATTTT
>TRBV29-1|TRBD1|NA|TRBJ1-2
CSVEDQGGAYGYTF
TGCAGCGTTGAAGATCAGGGGGGTGCCTATGGCTACACCTTC
>TRBV5-4|NA|NA|TRBJ2-1
CASSPEKTSRLNEQFF
TGTGCCAGCAGCCCAGAAAAGACTAGTCGGCTCAATGAGCAGTTCTTC
>TRBV6-2/TRBV6-3|NA|NA|TRBJ2-7
CASSYERTQTGYEQYF
TGTGCCAGCAGTTACGAGAGGACTCAAACCGGGTACGAGCAGTACTTC
>TRBV24-1|NA|NA|TRBJ1-1
CATSDTSQAFF
TGTGCCACCAGTGATACCTCCCAGGCTTTCTTT
>TRBV5-4|TRBD2|NA|TRBJ2-7
CASSLDPTSGSRFTPDEQYF
TGTGCCAGCAGCTTAGACCCGACTAGCGGGAGTAGGTTCACCCCGGACGAGCAGTACTTC
>TRBV24-1|NA|NA|TRBJ2-7
CATSDPNTETPYEQYF
TGTGCCACCAGTGACCCAAATACGGAGACCCCCTACGAGCAGTACTTC
>TRBV5-6|TRBD2|NA|TRBJ2-1
CASSFRQREGRMWNEQFF
TGTGCCAGCAGCTTTCGGCAGCGGGAGGGCCGAATGTGGAATGAGCAGTTCTTC
>TRBV7-3|NA|NA|TRBJ2-7
CASSSGKEYEQYF
TGTGCCAGCAGTTCCGGTAAAGAATACGAGCAGTACTTC
>TRBV2|TRBD1|NA|TRBJ2-5
CASSTGQIVETQYF
TGTGCCAGCAGTACGGGACAGATCGTAGAGACCCAGTACTTC